This entry describes one TCR beta chain. The antigen is unknown. These data belong to a study of PD-1 blockade in classical Hodgkin lymphoma. Study information: Each patient was given nivolumab 3 mg/kg through a vein every 2 weeks.

Time point defined: cycle 4 day 1 (C4D1), after less than 7 weeks of nivolumab. Each patient relapsed following autologous stem cell transplantation, and prior brentuximab vedotin exposure differed. This table comes from immunoSEQ multiplex PCR, and its TCRdb copy is limited to in-frame clones, with some not included. The sample has some 100,000 clones; more than 85% are singletons. Findings and limits, study-wide: Baseline diversity resembling that of newly diagnosed patients was seen in complete responders. Patients starting nivolumab less than 1 year after ASCT had lower diversity and were excluded from later analyses. Newly diagnosed patients had baseline TCR diversity that was reportedly lower than that of healthy donors.

V lost 4 bases to trimming and J lost 4 bases, with 27 bases between them. The CDR3 totals 19 residues. Germline CDR1 is SGHRS and CDR2 is YFSETQ. J is TRBJ2-1 and V is TRBV5-1; D perhaps matches TRBD2 (5 bases). The sequences come from peripheral blood mononuclear cells (PBMCs), collected before the fourth cycle of nivolumab. The receptor's source is a human donor with classical Hodgkin lymphoma. The CDR3 nucleotides read TGCGCCAGCAGCCTATATGAAGCCTCCGGGATCCCTTTATACAATGAGCAGTTCTTC. Protein: CASSLYEASGIPLYNEQFF.